A single sample is the source of the 4 T cell receptor beta chains below, sequenced in a study of T cells in Graves' hyperthyroidism and ophthalmopathy. Amplified TCR beta CDR3 regions derived from RNA transcripts. Researchers ran a first-round RT-PCR on the TCR CDR3 using the HTBI primer set. TCRdb reanalysed the multiplex PCR reads using MiXCR and keeps one entry per CDR3 protein. The sample contains 350,000 to 450,000 distinct CDR3 sequences, over 13% of which appear only once. The sequenced sample was blood. The receptors were gathered from a man over 45 with Graves' ophthalmopathy.

This clonotype appeared many times. Here the CDR3 DNA reads TGTGCCAGCAGTGGCGGGACTAGCGGGAGAATGAGGAATGAGCAGTTCTTC. It translates to CASSGGTSGRMRNEQFF. This chain connects TRBV12-3 or TRBV12-4 to TRBJ2-1, with 14 bases matching TRBD2. After removal of 5 bases from V and 7 bases from J, the junction contained 10 bases not matched to a gene. The CDR3 is 17 residues long.

Ten or more counts support this clonotype. CDR3 nucleotide sequence: TGTGCCAGTAGTATAGATCTGCGGTGGGGGGCCCAAAATAGCAATCAGCCCCAGCATTTT. Residues: CASSIDLRWGAQNSNQPQHF. V usage is TRBV19 and J usage is TRBJ1-5; D possibly corresponds to TRBD1 (6 bases). V gave up 0 bases and J gave up 0 bases, with 21 bases separating them. Germline-derived CDR1 and CDR2 are LNHDA and SQIVND (reference sequence). CDR3 length: 20 residues.

CDR3 DNA sequence: TGTGCCAGCAGTTTAGCTACAGGGTTTTCCTACGAGCAGTACTTC. Translated: CASSLATGFSYEQYF. V is TRBV28 and J is TRBJ2-7; possible D gene TRBD1, 6 bases. V gave up 2 bases and J gave up 1 base, with 12 bases separating them. This CDR3 spans 15 amino acids. Germline V gene data show CDR1 as MDHEN and CDR2 as SYDVKM.

Many counts were recorded for this clonotype. The chain joins TRBV28 to TRBJ2-7; TRBD2 aligns across 8 bases. Germline CDR1 is MDHEN and CDR2 is SYDVKM. The CDR3 is 15 residues long. V lost 3 bases to trimming and J lost 6 bases; unmatched junction nucleotides: 10. CDR3 residues: CASSFSGTSVSEQYF. As DNA, the CDR3 is TGTGCCAGCAGTTTTTCCGGGACTAGTGTCTCCGAGCAGTACTTC.